The 25 T cell receptor beta chains listed next were all sequenced from one sample in a study of identifying expanded T cells in peripheral blood (dated by TCRdb to the late 2010s). The library relied on the immunoSEQ multiplex PCR assay. In TCRdb, the immuneACCESS table is reduced to in-frame sequences with V and J assigned. These tables do not hold every clone; where another copy was compared, an unresolved V gene accounts for under half, and the others remain unexplained. The sample includes roughly 86,000 clones, with 80% to 90% observed a single time. The biggest ten clones account for approximately 4.5% of the sample. The sample taken for sequencing was blood. The receptors originated from a person between 18 and 70 years old in good health.

This rearrangement joins TRBV11-3 to TRBJ2-3; D is ambiguous. Trimming took 2 bases from V and 6 from J, leaving 15 bases between them. The CDR3 runs 15 residues. Germline V gives CDR1 SGHNT, CDR2 YENEEA. The CDR3 nucleotides read TGTGCCAGCAGCTTACGGCGTGGGCATGCTGATACGCAGTATTTT. Its protein product is CASSLRRGHADTQYF. Using reference TRBV11-3 and TRBJ2-3 for the parts outside the CDR3, the full variable domain is EAGVVQSPRYKIIEKKQPVAFWCNPISGHNTLYWYLQNLGQGPELLIRYENEEAVDDSQLPKDRFSAERLKGVDSTLKIQPAELGDSAVYLCASSLRRGHADTQYFGPGTRLTVL.

V gene TRBV27 combines with J gene TRBJ1-6, with D possibly being TRBD1 (5 bases). V lost 8 bases and J 10 bases, leaving 15 bases between the germline ends. This CDR3 region has 13 residues. The germline V gene encodes CDR1 MNHEY and CDR2 SMNVEV (reference sequence). In DNA, the CDR3 is TGTGCCAGCGGGGCCCAAAGCTCGTCACCCCTCCACTTT. Protein sequence: CASGAQSSSPLHF.

This rearrangement joins TRBV7-2 to TRBJ2-1; TRBD2 agrees at 7 bases. Germline trimming cut 2 bases from V and 8 bases from J; bases unmatched to any gene: 9. The length of the CDR3 is 15 residues. Germline CDR1 SGHTA, CDR2 FQGNSA. The CDR3 DNA is TGTGCCAGCAGCTTATTCTCGGGGGGTAGGGATGAGCAGTTCTTC. It yields the protein CASSLFSGGRDEQFF.

The rearrangement joins TRBV4-3 to TRBJ1-2, with D tentatively TRBD1 (6 bases). The CDR3 is 16 amino acids. V was pared by 4 bases and J by 5 bases, with 20 bases between. The germline V gene encodes CDR1 LGHNA and CDR2 YSLEER. DNA of the CDR3: TGCGCCAGCAGCCCGACCTACGGACAGACCGTATATGGCTACACCTTC. Translating gives CASSPTYGQTVYGYTF.

This clone was recorded only once. J is TRBJ1-4 and V is TRBV4-1, with D possibly being TRBD1 (5 bases). V lost 4 bases and J 5 bases, leaving 11 bases between the germline ends. The CDR3 covers 14 residues. Germline V gene sequence: CDR1 MGHRA, CDR2 YSYEKL. CDR3 nucleotide sequence: TGCGCCAGCAGCCGGGGACTCCTCAATGAAAAACTGTTTTTT. It codes for CASSRGLLNEKLFF.

The rearrangement links TRBV11-3 to TRBJ2-3; the match to TRBD1 covers 9 bases. This CDR3 is built from 15 residues. Trimming removed 3 bases from V and 4 bases from J; junction bases left unmatched: 5. Germline-derived CDR1 and CDR2 are SGHNT and YENEEA. The CDR3 nucleotides are TGTGCCAGCAGCTTCACAGGGGGCTTATCAGATACGCAGTATTTT. It encodes CASSFTGGLSDTQYF.

The J gene is TRBJ1-5, the V gene TRBV7-8; 8 positions match TRBD1. CDR3 size: 16 residues. The germline V gene has CDR1 SGHVS and CDR2 FQNEAQ. Trimming took 5 bases from V and 1 from J; bases not matched to a gene: 7. In DNA, the CDR3 is TGTGCCAGCAGCCCAAGGACAGGGTACAGCAATCAGCCCCAGCATTTT. Protein product: CASSPRTGYSNQPQHF. Supplemented by reference TRBV7-8 and TRBJ1-5, the full variable domain reads GAGVSQSPRYKVAKRGQDVALRCDPISGHVSLFWYQQALGQGPEFLTYFQNEAQLDKSGLPSDRFFAERPEGSVSTLKIQRTQQEDSAVYLCASSPRTGYSNQPQHFGDGTRLSIL.

This clone was picked up a small number of times. The V gene is TRBV4-3, the J gene TRBJ1-6; perhaps TRBD1 as D (5 bases). Germline V gives CDR1 LGHNA, CDR2 YSLEER. Trimming pared 1 base from V and 9 bases from J, leaving 16 bases between. The CDR3 contains 16 residues. DNA of the CDR3: TGCGCCAGCAGCCAAGTTAGGATCGCAGGGACTTCACCCCTCCACTTT. Its translation: CASSQVRIAGTSPLHF.

The J gene is TRBJ1-1, the V gene TRBV5-1, with D uncertain. The V end was cut by 0 bases, the J end by 8 bases, with 11 bases between. Germline V lookup: CDR1 SGHRS, CDR2 YFSETQ. The CDR3 spans 13 residues. Written as DNA, the CDR3 is TGCGCCAGCAGCTTGGTGGACCCCCCGGAAGCTTTCTTT. It encodes CASSLVDPPEAFF.

The chain couples TRBV11-3 to TRBJ1-1; D might be TRBD1 (5 bases). CDR1 and CDR2 from the germline V gene are SGHNT and YENEEA. Trimming shortened V by 2 bases and J by 5 bases, and 18 bases separated the two germline ends. This CDR3 has 16 amino acids. For the CDR3, the DNA is TGTGCCAGCAGCTTAAGAGGGGTGGGGCCTGAAACTGAAGCTTTCTTT. The encoded protein is CASSLRGVGPETEAFF.

Only one count was recorded for this clone. This rearrangement joins TRBV9 to TRBJ2-2; no firm D call. The germline V and J ends were trimmed by 0 bases and 4 bases, with 4 bases remaining between them. From germline, CDR1 is SGDLS and CDR2 YYNGEE. CDR3 length: 13 residues. The CDR3 nucleotides are TGTGCCAGCAGCGTAGCTAGCACCGGGGAGCTGTTTTTT. Residues: CASSVASTGELFF.

The J gene is TRBJ2-3, the V gene TRBV10-3, with unresolved D. From germline, CDR1 is ENHRY and CDR2 SYGVKD. This CDR3 comprises 12 residues. V was cut by 3 bases and J by 3 bases, with 4 bases left in between. The CDR3 sequence: CAISDPTDTQYF. The CDR3 coding sequence is TGTGCCATCAGTGACCCGACAGATACGCAGTATTTT.

The chain recombines TRBV6-1 with TRBJ1-2; TRBD1 is a possible D gene (5 bases). Trimming cost V 2 bases and J 8 bases, with 15 bases left between them. The CDR3 length is 14 residues. Looked up from germline, CDR1 is MNHNS and CDR2 is SASEGT. The CDR3 bases are TGTGCCAGCAGTGAACACGGCGCCGGGGCAGGCTACACCTTC. This translates into CASSEHGAGAGYTF.

The chain links TRBV18 to TRBJ1-5; D remains ambiguous. Germline V gene sequence: CDR1 KGHSH, CDR2 LQKENI. CDR3 length: 15 residues. With 3 bases removed from V and 2 bases from J, the gap between germline ends came to 11 bases. The CDR3: CASSPAGRGNQPQHF. DNA for the CDR3: TGTGCCAGCTCACCGGCCGGCCGGGGCAATCAGCCCCAGCATTTT.

This clone was counted a few times. The chain combines TRBV7-9 with TRBJ2-7; D uncertain. The CDR3 loop spans 14 amino acids. V was trimmed by 2 bases and J by 2 bases, leaving 10 bases between them. Germline V gene data show CDR1 as SEHNR and CDR2 as FQNEAQ (reference sequence). The CDR3 coding sequence is TGTGCCAGCAGCTTATCTGGCGGAACCTACGAGCAGTACTTC. Its translation is CASSLSGGTYEQYF.

The genes are TRBV4-1 and TRBJ1-5, with D perhaps matching TRBD1 (6 bases). V lost 3 bases to trimming and J lost 2 bases, with 17 bases between them. CDR3 length: 17 residues. Per germline, CDR1 MGHRA and CDR2 YSYEKL. The CDR3 region has the DNA TGCGCCAGCAGCCATGTACAGGGAGGTTCGGGCAATCAGCCCCAGCATTTT. This translates into CASSHVQGGSGNQPQHF.

The rearrangement links TRBV18 to TRBJ2-2, with TRBD1 matching over 9 bases. The CDR3 spans 16 residues. Germline V gives CDR1 KGHSH, CDR2 LQKENI. Germline trimming cut 3 bases from V and 3 bases from J; bases unmatched to any gene: 5. CDR3 nucleotide sequence: TGTGCCAGCTCACCCAACGGACAGGGGTACACCGGGGAGCTGTTTTTT. It encodes CASSPNGQGYTGELFF.

For this clone: This same CDR3 is encoded by further DNA sequences in the sample. The gene calls are TRBV7-9 and TRBJ2-7, with D hard to call. The CDR3 contains 12 residues. From germline, CDR1 is SEHNR and CDR2 FQNEAQ (reference sequence). V lost 4 bases and J 4 bases, leaving 8 bases between the germline ends. The CDR3 DNA sequence: TGTGCCAGCAGCTCAAATACTTACGAGCAGTACTTC. Residues: CASSSNTYEQYF.

The chain is built from TRBV2 and TRBJ2-3; D not resolved. Looked up from germline, CDR1 is SNHLY and CDR2 is FYNNEI. The germline V and J ends were trimmed by 5 bases and 6 bases, with 9 bases remaining between them. CDR3 length equals 12 residues. CDR3 sequence (DNA): TGTGCCAGCAGTTACTATATGGATACGCAGTATTTT. Its translation: CASSYYMDTQYF.

This chain uses TRBV7-2 with TRBJ1-5; no firm D call. This CDR3 has 12 residues. CDR1 is SGHTA and CDR2 is FQGNSA in the germline V gene. V lost 5 bases and J 6 bases, leaving 8 bases between the germline ends. The CDR3 DNA reads as TGTGCCAGCAGCGGAGTAGGTCAGCCCCAGCATTTT. It codes for CASSGVGQPQHF.

This chain links TRBV6-5 with TRBJ1-1; D is perhaps TRBD1 (6 bases). V lost 4 bases and J 0 bases, leaving 9 bases between the germline ends. The CDR3 consists of 14 residues. Germline V gene lookup returns CDR1 MNHEY and CDR2 SVGAGI. The CDR3 nucleotides read TGTGCCAGCAGTTGGACAGCTCTGAACACTGAAGCTTTCTTT. Its protein is CASSWTALNTEAFF.

This clone was picked up a small number of times. The gene calls are TRBV27 and TRBJ1-6; D gene uncertain. The CDR3 spans 15 residues. V lost 4 bases and J lost 0, with 7 bases in between. The germline V gene has CDR1 MNHEY and CDR2 SMNVEV (reference sequence). CDR3 region: CASSSSSSYNSPLHF. DNA for the CDR3: TGTGCCAGCAGTTCATCGAGCTCCTATAATTCACCCCTCCACTTT.

The chain carries TRBV6-1 and TRBJ2-7; 8 positions agree with TRBD1. The V gene end was trimmed by 2 bases and the J gene end by 2 bases; junction bases not matched to a gene: 5. This CDR3 region has 15 residues. From germline, CDR1 is MNHNS and CDR2 SASEGT. Here the CDR3 DNA reads TGTGCCAGCAGTGAATCCTGGACAGGGACCTACGAGCAGTACTTC. It yields the protein CASSESWTGTYEQYF.

This clone was seen a few times. This chain links TRBV9 with TRBJ1-1; D is possibly TRBD1 (6 bases). Germline CDR1 and CDR2: SGDLS and YYNGEE. The CDR3 has 14 amino acids. Between the trimmed V and J ends, which lost 3 bases and 3 bases, there was a span of 12 bases. Here the CDR3 reads CASSEQGFDTEAFF. The CDR3 DNA reads TGTGCCAGCAGCGAACAGGGCTTTGACACTGAAGCTTTCTTT. Combining the CDR3 with reference TRBV9 and TRBJ1-1 gives the whole variable domain DSGVTQTPKHLITATGQRVTLRCSPRSGDLSVYWYQQSLDQGLQFLIQYYNGEERAKGNILERFSAQQFPDLHSELNLSSLELGDSALYFCASSEQGFDTEAFFGQGTRLTVV.

The sample holds one count of this clone. The J gene is TRBJ2-1, the V gene TRBV7-3; possibly TRBD1 for D (5 bases). The CDR3 spans 15 residues. Trimming shortened V by 5 bases and J by 6 bases, and 17 bases separated the two germline ends. Per germline, CDR1 SGHTA and CDR2 FQGTGA. The CDR3 DNA sequence: TGTGCCAGCAGCACCCAGAGCCAGGGCGGCAATGAGCAGTTCTTC. Its translation: CASSTQSQGGNEQFF.